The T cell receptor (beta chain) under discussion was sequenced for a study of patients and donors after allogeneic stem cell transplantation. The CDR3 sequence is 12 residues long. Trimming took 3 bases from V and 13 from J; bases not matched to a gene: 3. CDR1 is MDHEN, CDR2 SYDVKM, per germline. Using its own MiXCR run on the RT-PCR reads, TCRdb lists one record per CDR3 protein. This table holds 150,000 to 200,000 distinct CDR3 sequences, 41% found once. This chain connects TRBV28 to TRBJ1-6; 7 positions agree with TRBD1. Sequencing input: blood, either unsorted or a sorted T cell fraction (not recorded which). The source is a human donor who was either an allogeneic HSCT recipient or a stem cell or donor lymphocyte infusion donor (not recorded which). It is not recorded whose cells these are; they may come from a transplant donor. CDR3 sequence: CASSFRGAPLHF. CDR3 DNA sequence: TGTGCCAGCAGTTTCAGGGGGGCGCCCCTCCACTTT.